Only a few counts were recorded for the clone carrying this T cell receptor (beta chain). What it binds is not known. Given a much more abundant clone one base away, this may be a read error. The sample is drawn from a study of regulatory T cells in long-lasting Graves disease. Study information: Recently diagnosed Graves' patients had received antithyroid drugs for under 3 months. Study-level findings and limits: Persistent disease preferred TRBV28, TRBJ1-2 and TRBJ2-5; new disease, TRBV20-1 and TRBJ2-1.

With iRepertoire HTBI primers and Arm-PCR of CDR3 regions, TCR beta libraries were built. Each CDR3 protein gets one entry after TCRdb re-called the multiplex PCR reads with MiXCR. The table has approximately 310,000 distinct CDR3 sequences, more than 15% seen once; the top ten hold 38%. The time point is: newly diagnosed GD, antithyroid drugs for less than 3 months. Isolated PBMC RNA provided the starting material for the TCR library. The CDR3 is 16 amino acids. The TCR was taken from a female donor with Graves disease. The sample here was peripheral blood mononuclear cells (PBMCs), taken at new diagnosis, from a patient treated with antithyroid drugs. The chain is built from TRBV12-3 or TRBV12-4 and TRBJ2-1; 15 positions agree with TRBD2. The J call is uncertain, as TRBJ2-5 better fits the DNA end. CDR3 in DNA: TGTGCCGGCAGTTGGGGACTAGCGGGAGGTAGAGAGACCCAGTACTTC. The encoded protein is CAGSWGLAGGRETQYF.